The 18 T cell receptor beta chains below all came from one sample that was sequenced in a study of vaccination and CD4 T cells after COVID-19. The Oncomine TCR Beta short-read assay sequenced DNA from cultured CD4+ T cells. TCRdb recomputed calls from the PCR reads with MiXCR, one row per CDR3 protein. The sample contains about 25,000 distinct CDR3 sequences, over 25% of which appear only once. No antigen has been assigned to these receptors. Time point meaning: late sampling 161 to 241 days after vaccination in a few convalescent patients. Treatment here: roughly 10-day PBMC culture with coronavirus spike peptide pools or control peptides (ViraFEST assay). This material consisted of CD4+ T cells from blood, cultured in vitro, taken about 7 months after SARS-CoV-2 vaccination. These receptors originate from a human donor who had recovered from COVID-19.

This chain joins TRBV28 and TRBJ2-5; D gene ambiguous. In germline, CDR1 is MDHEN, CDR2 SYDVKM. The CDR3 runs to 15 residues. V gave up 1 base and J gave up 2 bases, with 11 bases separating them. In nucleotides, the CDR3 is TGTGCCAGCAGTTTATACCCGACGGAGCAAGAGACCCAGTACTTC. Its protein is CASSLYPTEQETQYF.

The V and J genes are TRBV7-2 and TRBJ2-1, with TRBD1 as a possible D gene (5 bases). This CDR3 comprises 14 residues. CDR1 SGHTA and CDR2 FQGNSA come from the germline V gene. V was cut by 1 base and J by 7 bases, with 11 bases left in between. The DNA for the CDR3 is TGTGCCAGCAGCTTAGAACCCCACAGGAATGAGCAGTTCTTC. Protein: CASSLEPHRNEQFF.

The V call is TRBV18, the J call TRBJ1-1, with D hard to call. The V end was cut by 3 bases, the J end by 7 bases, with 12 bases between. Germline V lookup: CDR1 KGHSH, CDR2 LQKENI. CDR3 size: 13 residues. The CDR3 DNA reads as TGTGCCAGCTCACCCGGTCGGGGTTATGAAGCTTTCTTT. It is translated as CASSPGRGYEAFF.

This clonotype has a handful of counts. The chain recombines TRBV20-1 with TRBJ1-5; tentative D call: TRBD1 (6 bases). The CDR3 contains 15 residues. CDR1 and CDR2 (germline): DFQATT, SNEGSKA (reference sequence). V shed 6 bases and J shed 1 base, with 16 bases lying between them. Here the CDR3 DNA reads TGCAGTGCCCGAGGACAGCTCGCCAGCAATCAGCCCCAGCATTTT. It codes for CSARGQLASNQPQHF.

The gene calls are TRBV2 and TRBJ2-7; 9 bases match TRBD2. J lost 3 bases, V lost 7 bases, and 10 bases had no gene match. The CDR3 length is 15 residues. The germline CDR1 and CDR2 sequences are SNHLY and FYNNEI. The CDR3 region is CASNGGLAIDYEQYF. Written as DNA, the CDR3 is TGTGCCAGCAACGGCGGACTAGCGATTGACTACGAGCAGTACTTC.

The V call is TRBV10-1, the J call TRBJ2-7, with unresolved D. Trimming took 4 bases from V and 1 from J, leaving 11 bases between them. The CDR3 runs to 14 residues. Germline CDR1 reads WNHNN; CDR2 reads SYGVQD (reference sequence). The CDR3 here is CASSADQASYEQYF. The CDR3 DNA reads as TGCGCCAGCAGTGCAGATCAAGCTTCCTACGAGCAGTACTTC.

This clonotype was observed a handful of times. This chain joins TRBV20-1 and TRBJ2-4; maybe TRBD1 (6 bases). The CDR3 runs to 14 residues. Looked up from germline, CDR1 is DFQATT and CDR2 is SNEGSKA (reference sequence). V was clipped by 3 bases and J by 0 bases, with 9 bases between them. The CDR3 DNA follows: TGCAGTGCTAGGGGGGCTCTAGCCAAAAACATTCAGTACTTC. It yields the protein CSARGALAKNIQYF.

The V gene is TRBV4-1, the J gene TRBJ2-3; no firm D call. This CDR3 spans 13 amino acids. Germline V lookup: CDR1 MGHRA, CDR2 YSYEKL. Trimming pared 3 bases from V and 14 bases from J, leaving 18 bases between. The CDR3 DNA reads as TGCGCCAGCAGCCACCAATCACCGGCCCCCCCGTATTTT. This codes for CASSHQSPAPPYF.

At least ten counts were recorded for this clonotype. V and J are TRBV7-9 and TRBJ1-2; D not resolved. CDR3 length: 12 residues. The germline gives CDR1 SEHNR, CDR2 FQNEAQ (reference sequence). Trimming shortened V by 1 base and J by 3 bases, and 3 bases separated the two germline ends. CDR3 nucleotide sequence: TGTGCCAGCAGCTTAGGGGACTATGGCTACACCTTC. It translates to CASSLGDYGYTF.

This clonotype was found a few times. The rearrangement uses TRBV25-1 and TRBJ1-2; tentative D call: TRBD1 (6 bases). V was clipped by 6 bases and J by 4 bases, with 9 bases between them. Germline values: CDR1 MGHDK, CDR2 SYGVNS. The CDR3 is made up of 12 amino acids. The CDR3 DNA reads TGTGCCAGCAGGGAGGACAGCTATGGCTACACCTTC. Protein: CASREDSYGYTF.

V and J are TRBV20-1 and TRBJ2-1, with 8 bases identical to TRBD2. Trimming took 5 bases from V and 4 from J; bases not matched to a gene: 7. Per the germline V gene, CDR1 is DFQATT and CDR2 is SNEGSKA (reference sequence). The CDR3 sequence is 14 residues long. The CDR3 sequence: CSAVRLAHYNEQFF. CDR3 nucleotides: TGCAGTGCTGTAAGACTAGCGCATTACAATGAGCAGTTCTTC.

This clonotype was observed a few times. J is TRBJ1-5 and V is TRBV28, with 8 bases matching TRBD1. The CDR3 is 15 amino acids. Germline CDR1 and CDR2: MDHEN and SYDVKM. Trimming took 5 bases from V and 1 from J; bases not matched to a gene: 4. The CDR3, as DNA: TGTGCCAGCAGTCGCAGACAGGGGAGCAATCAGCCCCAGCATTTT. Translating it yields CASSRRQGSNQPQHF.

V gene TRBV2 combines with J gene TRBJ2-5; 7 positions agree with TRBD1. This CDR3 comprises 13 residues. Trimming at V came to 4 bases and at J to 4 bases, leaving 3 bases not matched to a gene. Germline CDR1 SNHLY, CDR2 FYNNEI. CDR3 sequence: CASSVDRAETQYF. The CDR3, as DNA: TGTGCCAGCAGTGTAGACAGGGCAGAGACCCAGTACTTC.

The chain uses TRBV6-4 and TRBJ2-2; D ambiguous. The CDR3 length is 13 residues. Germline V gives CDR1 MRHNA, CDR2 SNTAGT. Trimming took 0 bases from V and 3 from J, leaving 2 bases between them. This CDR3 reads CASSDSDTGELFF. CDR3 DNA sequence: TGTGCCAGCAGTGACTCCGACACCGGGGAGCTGTTTTTT.

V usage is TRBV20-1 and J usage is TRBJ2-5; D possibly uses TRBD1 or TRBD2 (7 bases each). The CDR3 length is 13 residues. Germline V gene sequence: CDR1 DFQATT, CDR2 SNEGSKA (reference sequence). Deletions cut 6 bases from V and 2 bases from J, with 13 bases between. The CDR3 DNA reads TGCAGTGCGACCAGGGGGGGACAAGAGACCCAGTACTTC. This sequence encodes CSATRGGQETQYF.

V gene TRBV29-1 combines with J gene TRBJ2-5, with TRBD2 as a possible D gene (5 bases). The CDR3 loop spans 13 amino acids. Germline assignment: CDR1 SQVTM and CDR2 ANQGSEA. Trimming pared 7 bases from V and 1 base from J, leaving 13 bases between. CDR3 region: CSAWWETQETQYF. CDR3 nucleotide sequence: TGCAGCGCCTGGTGGGAGACCCAAGAGACCCAGTACTTC. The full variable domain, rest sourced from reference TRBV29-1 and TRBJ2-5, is SAVISQKPSRDICQRGTSLTIQCQVDSQVTMMFWYRQQPGQSLTLIATANQGSEATYESGFVIDKFPISRPNLTFSTLTVSNMSPEDSSIYLCSAWWETQETQYFGPGTRLLVL.

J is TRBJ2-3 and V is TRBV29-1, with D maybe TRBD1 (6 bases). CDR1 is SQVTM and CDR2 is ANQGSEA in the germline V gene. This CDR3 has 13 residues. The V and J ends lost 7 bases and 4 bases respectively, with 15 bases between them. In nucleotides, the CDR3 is TGCAGCGCACCACAGGGTGTGGCAGATACGCAGTATTTT. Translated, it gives CSAPQGVADTQYF.

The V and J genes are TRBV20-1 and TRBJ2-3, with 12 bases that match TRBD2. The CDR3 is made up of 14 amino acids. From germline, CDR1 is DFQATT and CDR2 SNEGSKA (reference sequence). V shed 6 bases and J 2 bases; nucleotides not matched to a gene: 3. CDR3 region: CSATSGGYTDTQYF. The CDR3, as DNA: TGCAGTGCCACTAGCGGGGGGTACACAGATACGCAGTATTTT.